This note documents a single TCR beta chain sequence. This sample was included in a study of blood T cell repertoires in COVID-19. Study background: Sample material is recorded as cDNA or gDNA derived from T cells, B-cell-depleted T cells, or PBMCs.

This CDR3 comprises 16 residues. V dropped 3 bases and J dropped 0; count of bases not matched to a gene: 6. Germline V gene data show CDR1 as SGHKS and CDR2 as YYEKEE (reference sequence). Per the authors' pipeline: Reference gene primer amplification gave nucleated cell count estimates. Profiling relied on immunoSEQ multiplex PCR, and the TCRdb table lists in-frame clones only, not all of them. That table furnishes V, J and clone size, whereas the DNA furnished D and trimming. In the table there are 150,000 to 200,000 clones, under 90% of which are singletons. The sequence was obtained from a woman in her sixties or seventies with COVID-19, enrolled during active disease. Sequencing was carried out using peripheral blood. The gene calls are TRBV5-5 and TRBJ1-3; 7 nucleotides agree with TRBD1. The DNA for the CDR3 is TGTGCCAGCAGCTCTTATGGGACAGACTCTGGAAACACCATATATTTT. This gives the protein CASSSYGTDSGNTIYF.